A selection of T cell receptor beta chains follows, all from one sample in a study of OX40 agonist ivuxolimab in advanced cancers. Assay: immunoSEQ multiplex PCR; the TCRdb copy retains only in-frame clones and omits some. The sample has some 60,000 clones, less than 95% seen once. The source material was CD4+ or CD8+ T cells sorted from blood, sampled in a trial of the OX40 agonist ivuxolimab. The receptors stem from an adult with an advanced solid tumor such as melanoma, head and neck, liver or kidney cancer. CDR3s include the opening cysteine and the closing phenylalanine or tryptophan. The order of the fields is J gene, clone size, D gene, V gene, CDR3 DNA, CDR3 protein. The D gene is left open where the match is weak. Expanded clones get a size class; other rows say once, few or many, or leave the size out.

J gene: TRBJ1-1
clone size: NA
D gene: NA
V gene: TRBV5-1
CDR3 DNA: TGCGCCAGCAGCTTCTGGGTAAACACTGAAGCTTTCTTT
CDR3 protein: CASSFWVNTEAFF

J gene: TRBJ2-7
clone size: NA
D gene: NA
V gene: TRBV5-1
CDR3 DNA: TGCGCCAGCAGCTTGTCTCCGTTCTCCTACGAGCAGTACTTC
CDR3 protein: CASSLSPFSYEQYF

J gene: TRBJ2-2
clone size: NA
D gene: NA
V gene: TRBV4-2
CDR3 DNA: TGTGCCAGCAGCCGGCCCAAAGTAGTCGGCACCGGGGAGCTGTTTTTT
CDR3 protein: CASSRPKVVGTGELFF

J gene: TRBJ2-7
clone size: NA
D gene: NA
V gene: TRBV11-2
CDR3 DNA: TGTGCCAGCAGCTTTACCGGGCCCGAGCAGTACTTC
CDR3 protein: CASSFTGPEQYF

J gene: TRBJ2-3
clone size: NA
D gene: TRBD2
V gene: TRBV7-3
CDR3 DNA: TGTGCCAGCAGCTTAACCAGTACCTCAGCGGGAGGTTCCACAGATACGCAGTATTTT
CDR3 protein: CASSLTSTSAGGSTDTQYF

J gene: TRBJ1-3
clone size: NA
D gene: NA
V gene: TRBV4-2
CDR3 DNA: TGTGCCAGCAGCTTGGCCTTGGACACCAGCTCTGGAAACACCATATATTTT
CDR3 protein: CASSLALDTSSGNTIYF

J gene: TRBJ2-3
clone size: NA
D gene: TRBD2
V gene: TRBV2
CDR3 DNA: TGTGCCAGCAGTGAGTCTAGCGGGAGCACAGATACGCAGTATTTT
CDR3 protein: CASSESSGSTDTQYF

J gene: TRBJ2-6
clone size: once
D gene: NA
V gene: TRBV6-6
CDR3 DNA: TGTGCCAGCGCCGAGAGGGCCAACGTCCTGACTTTC
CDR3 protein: CASAERANVLTF

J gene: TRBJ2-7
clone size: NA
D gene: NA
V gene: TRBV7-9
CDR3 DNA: TGTGCCAGCAGCGCAACCCGGGCCGCACCCTCCTACGAGCAGTACTTC
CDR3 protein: CASSATRAAPSYEQYF

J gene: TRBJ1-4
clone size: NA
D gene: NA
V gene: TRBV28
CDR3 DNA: TGTGCCAGCAGTTCATCCTCGGGAATCGAGGAAAAACTGTTTTTT
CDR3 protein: CASSSSSGIEEKLFF

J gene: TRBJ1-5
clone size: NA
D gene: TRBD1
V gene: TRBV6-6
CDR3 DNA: TGTGCCAGCAGTTACCAGGGGGATAGCAATCAGCCCCAGCATTTT
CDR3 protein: CASSYQGDSNQPQHF

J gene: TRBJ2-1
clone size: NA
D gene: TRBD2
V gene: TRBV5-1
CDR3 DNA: TGCGCCAGCAGCCCGAGGACTAGCGGTACAAAGCAGTTCTTC
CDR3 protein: CASSPRTSGTKQFF

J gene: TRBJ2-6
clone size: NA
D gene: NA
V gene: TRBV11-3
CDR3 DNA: TGTGCCAGCAGCGCCACTGGGGCCAACGTCCTGACTTTC
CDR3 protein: CASSATGANVLTF

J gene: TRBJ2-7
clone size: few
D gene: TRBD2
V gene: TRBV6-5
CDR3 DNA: TGTGCCAGCAGTTACTCAGCGGGATGGCTTTCTTACGAGCAGTACTTC
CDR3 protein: CASSYSAGWLSYEQYF

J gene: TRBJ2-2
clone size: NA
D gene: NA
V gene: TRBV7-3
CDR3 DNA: TGTGCCAGCAGCATCTACGGGACGAACACCGGGGAGCTGTTTTTT
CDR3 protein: CASSIYGTNTGELFF

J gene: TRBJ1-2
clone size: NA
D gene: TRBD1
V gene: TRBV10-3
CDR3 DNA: TGTGCCACCCGCAGGGGACAGGGGCCCTCTGATGGCTACACCTTC
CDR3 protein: CATRRGQGPSDGYTF

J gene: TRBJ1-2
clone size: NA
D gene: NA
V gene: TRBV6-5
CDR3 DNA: TGTGCCACCAAGGGGAGGGAGGCTGGCTACACCTTC
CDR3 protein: CATKGREAGYTF

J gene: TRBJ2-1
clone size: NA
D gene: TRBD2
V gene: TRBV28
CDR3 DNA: TGTGCCAGCAGTAGAACTAGCGGGAGAATGAATGAGCAGTTCTTC
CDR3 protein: CASSRTSGRMNEQFF

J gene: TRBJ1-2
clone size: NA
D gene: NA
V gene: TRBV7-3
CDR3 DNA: TGTGCCAGCAGCTTAAAGGGGCAGGGTGCGGATGGCTACACCTTC
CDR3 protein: CASSLKGQGADGYTF

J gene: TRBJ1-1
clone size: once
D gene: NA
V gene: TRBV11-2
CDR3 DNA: TGTGCCAGCAGCTCCAGGCCATCCAGCACTGAAGCTTTCTTT
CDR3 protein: CASSSRPSSTEAFF

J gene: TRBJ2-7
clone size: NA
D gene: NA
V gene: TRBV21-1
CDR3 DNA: TGTGCCAGCAGCACCCAAGGGTGGGACAGGGCTAACGAGCAGTACTTC
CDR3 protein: CASSTQGWDRANEQYF

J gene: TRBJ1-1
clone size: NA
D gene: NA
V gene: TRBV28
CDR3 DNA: TGTGCCAGCTCTGTCTCGCGGAGGAACACTGAAGCTTTCTTT
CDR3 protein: CASSVSRRNTEAFF

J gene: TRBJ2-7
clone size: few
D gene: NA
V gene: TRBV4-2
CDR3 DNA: TGTGCCAGCAGCCAATCGGGACCATCCTACGAGCAGTACTTC
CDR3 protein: CASSQSGPSYEQYF

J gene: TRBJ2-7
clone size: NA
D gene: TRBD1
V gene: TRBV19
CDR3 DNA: TGTGCCAGTATGGGACAGACAACCTACGAGCAGTACTTC
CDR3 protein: CASMGQTTYEQYF

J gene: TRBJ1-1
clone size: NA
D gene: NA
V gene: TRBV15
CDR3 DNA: TGTGCCACCAGCCCGATGGCGAGGGAGGGGAACGCTGAAGCTTTCTTT
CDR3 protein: CATSPMAREGNAEAFF

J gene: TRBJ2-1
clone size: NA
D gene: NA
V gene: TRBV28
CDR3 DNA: TGTGCCAGCAGTTTATGGAGGGGGTCGAACAATGAGCAGTTCTTC
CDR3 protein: CASSLWRGSNNEQFF

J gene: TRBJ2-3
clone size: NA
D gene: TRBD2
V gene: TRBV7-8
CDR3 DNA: TGTGCCAGCAGCCACCCCCCTACTAGCGGGAGAGTCACAGATACGCAGTATTTT
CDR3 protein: CASSHPPTSGRVTDTQYF

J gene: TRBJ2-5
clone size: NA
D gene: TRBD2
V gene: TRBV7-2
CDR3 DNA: TGTGCCAGCAGCATCGGGACTAGCGGGAGGGGTCAGACCCAGTACTTC
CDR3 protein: CASSIGTSGRGQTQYF

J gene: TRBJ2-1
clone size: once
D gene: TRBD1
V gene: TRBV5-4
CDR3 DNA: TGTGCCAGCAGTCGAGACAGGGCTGATGAGCAGTTCTTC
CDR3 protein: CASSRDRADEQFF

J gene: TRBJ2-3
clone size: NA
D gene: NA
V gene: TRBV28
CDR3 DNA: TGTGCCAGTCGAGCCACAGATACGCAGTATTTT
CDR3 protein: CASRATDTQYF

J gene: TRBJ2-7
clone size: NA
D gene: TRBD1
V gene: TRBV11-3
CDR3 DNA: TGTGCCAGCAGCCAAGGGACAGGAAGAGTAGACGAGCAGTACTTC
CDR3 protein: CASSQGTGRVDEQYF

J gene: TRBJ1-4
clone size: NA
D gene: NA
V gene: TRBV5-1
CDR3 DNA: TGCGCCAGCAGCTTGGACAGAACCCCTGAAAAACTGTTTTTT
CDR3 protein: CASSLDRTPEKLFF

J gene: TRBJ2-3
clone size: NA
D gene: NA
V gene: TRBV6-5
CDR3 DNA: TGTGCCAGCAGTAGGCCTCTTGAGCCAGATACGCAGTATTTT
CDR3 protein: CASSRPLEPDTQYF

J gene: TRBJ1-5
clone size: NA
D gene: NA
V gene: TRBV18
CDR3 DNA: TGTGCCAGCTCACCGTCTACTGGGGGACCACAGCATTTT
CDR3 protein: CASSPSTGGPQHF

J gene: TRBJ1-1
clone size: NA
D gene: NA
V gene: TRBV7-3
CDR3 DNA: TGTGCCAGCAGCCAAGCCCCTCGTGGTTCTGTCGCGAGCACTGAAGCTTTCTTT
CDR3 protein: CASSQAPRGSVASTEAFF

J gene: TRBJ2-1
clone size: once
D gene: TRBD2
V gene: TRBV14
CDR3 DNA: TGTGCCAGCAGCCAAGATGGGACGGGAGGGCCCTACAATGAGCAGTTCTTC
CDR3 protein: CASSQDGTGGPYNEQFF

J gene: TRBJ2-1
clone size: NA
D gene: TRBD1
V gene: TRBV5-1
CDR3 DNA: TGCGCCAGCAGTCGCGGCGACAGGGGCATCGATGAGCAGTTCTTC
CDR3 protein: CASSRGDRGIDEQFF

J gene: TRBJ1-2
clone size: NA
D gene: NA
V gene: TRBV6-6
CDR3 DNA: TGTGCCAGCAGGAACCCAGGGGTGGGAGGCTACACCTTC
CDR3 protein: CASRNPGVGGYTF

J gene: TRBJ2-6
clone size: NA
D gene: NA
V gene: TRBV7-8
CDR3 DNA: TGTGCCAGCAGCTTGCAAGCTTCCGTCTATGGGGCCAACGTCCTGACTTTC
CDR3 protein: CASSLQASVYGANVLTF

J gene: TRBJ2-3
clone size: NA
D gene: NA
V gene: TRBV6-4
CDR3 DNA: TGTGCCAGCAGTGCCTCGGCTTCTAGCACAGATACGCAGTATTTT
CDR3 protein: CASSASASSTDTQYF

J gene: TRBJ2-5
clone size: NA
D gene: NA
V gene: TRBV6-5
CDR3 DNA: TGTGCCAGCAGTTACCTCCGGGGAGGGGGTCAAGAGACCCAGTACTTC
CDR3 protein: CASSYLRGGGQETQYF

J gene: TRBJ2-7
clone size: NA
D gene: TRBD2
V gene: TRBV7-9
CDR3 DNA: TGTGCCAGCAGCCCAGGGACTAGCGGTTACGAGCAGTACTTC
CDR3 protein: CASSPGTSGYEQYF

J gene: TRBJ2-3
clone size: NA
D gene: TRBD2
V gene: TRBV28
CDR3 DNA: TGTGCCAGCAGTGTTTTAGCGGGAGGGTTAGGTACGCAGTATTTT
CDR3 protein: CASSVLAGGLGTQYF

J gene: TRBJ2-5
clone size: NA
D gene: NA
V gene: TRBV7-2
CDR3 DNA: TGTGCCAGCAGCTTATCTGGCCTGGGGACCCAGTACTTC
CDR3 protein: CASSLSGLGTQYF

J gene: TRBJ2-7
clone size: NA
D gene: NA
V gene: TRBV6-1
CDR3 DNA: TGTGCCAGCAGTGTTGCGACCTTCTCCTACGAGCAGTACTTC
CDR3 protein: CASSVATFSYEQYF

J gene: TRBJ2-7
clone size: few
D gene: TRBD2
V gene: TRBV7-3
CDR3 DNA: TGTGCCAGCAGCTTCGCTAGCGGGAGCGGAACCTACGAGCAGTACTTC
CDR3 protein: CASSFASGSGTYEQYF

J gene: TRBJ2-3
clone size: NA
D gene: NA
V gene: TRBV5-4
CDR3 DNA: TGTGCCAGCAGCTTGGGAGGAGGCATTGATACGCAGTATTTT
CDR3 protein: CASSLGGGIDTQYF

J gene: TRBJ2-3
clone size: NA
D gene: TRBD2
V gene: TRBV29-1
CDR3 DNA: TGCAGCGTTCCCGGACTAGCGGGAGGGCGGGCAGATACGCAGTATTTT
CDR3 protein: CSVPGLAGGRADTQYF

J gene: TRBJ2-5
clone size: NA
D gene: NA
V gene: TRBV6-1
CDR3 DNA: TGTGCCAGCATTCTCAGGGTAGGCTTAGAGACCCAGTACTTC
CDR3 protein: CASILRVGLETQYF

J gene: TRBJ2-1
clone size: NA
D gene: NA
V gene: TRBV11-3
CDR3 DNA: TGTGCCAGCAGCTTAGGACAGAACAATGAGCAGTTCTTC
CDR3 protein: CASSLGQNNEQFF

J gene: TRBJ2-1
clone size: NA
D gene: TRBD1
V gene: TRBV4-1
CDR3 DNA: TGCGCCAGCAGCCCCGGACAGGTCTCCTACCGTGAGCAGTTCTTC
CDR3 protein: CASSPGQVSYREQFF

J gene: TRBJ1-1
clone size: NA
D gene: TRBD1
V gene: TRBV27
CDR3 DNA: TGTGCCAGCAGAAGTTACAGGGGGCGAGGATCTGAAGCTTTCTTT
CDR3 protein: CASRSYRGRGSEAFF

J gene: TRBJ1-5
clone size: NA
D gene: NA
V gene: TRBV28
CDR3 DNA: TGTGCCAGCAGTTTCCGGGACAATAATCAGCCCCAGCATTTT
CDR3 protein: CASSFRDNNQPQHF

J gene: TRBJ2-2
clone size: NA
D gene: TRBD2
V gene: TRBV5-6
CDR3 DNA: TGTGCCAGCAGCACGGGACTAGCGGCTTCCTTCACCGGGGAGCTGTTTTTT
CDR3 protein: CASSTGLAASFTGELFF

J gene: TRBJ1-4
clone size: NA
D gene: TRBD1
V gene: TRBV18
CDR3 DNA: TGTGCCAGCTCACCGGGACAGGGCCGTGAAAAACTGTTTTTT
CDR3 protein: CASSPGQGREKLFF

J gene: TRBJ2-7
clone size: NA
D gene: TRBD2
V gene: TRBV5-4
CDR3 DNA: TGTGCCAGCAGCTGGAGGGCGGGGGTTCGCTCCTACGAGCAGTACTTC
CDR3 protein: CASSWRAGVRSYEQYF

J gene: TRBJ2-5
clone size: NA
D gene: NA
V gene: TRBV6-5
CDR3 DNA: TGTGCCAGCAATCTTCCTGGTAGTGACCAGTACTTC
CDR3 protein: CASNLPGSDQYF

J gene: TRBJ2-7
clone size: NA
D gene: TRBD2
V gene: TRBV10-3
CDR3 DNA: TGTGCCATCAGTGGAAGTTTGAGCGGGAGTCTCGACGAGCAGTACTTC
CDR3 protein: CAISGSLSGSLDEQYF

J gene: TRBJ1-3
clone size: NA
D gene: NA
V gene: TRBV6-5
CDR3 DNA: TGTGCCAGCAGTCCCCGCGGCGGAAACACCATATATTTT
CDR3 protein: CASSPRGGNTIYF

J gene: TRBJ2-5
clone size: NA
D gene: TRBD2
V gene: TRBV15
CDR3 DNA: TGTGCCACCGGGGCGGGGAGGGCCGGGGAGACCCAGTACTTC
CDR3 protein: CATGAGRAGETQYF